Each of the 8 T cell receptor beta chains below was sequenced from the same sample in a study of T-cell memory formation after mild COVID-19. TCRdb re-analysed the 5' RACE reads in MiXCR, keeping a single row per CDR3 protein. The table lists more than 450,000 distinct CDR3 sequences, about a sixth of them singletons. The sample was PBMCs or a T cell subset sorted from them (not recorded which). Source of these receptors: an adult woman who had mild COVID-19 (a few samples of this study predate the infection). Cell type and time point are not known.

This clonotype was observed a few times. The V gene is TRBV7-6, the J gene TRBJ2-1; 7 bases align to TRBD2. This CDR3 is built from 15 residues. The V segment lost 4 bases and the J segment 2 bases; nucleotides outside the gene matches: 5. The germline CDR1 and CDR2 sequences are SGHVS and FNYEAQ. The CDR3 protein is CASSSRGLTYNEQFF. In DNA, the CDR3 is TGTGCCAGCAGCTCGCGGGGGTTAACCTACAATGAGCAGTTCTTC. The variable domain in full, with the rest retrieved from reference TRBV7-6 and TRBJ2-1, is GAGVSQSPRYKVTKRGQDVALRCDPISGHVSLYWYRQALGQGPEFLTYFNYEAQQDKSGLPNDRFSAERPEGSISTLTIQRTEQRDSAMYRCASSSRGLTYNEQFFGPGTRLTVL.

This clonotype was detected only once. This chain connects TRBV9 to TRBJ1-2, with D hard to call. The germline V gene encodes CDR1 SGDLS and CDR2 YYNGEE. This CDR3 has 15 residues. Trimming removed 4 bases from V and 0 bases from J, with 13 bases in between. CDR3 DNA: TGTGCCAGCAGCCCCCGGACGGAAGCTAACTATGGCTACACCTTC. Amino acid sequence: CASSPRTEANYGYTF.

In this sample, this clonotype turned up many times. The chain uses TRBV4-1 and TRBJ2-2; D not resolved. The CDR3 runs to 15 residues. Germline CDR1 and CDR2: MGHRA and YSYEKL. With 1 base removed from V and 4 bases from J, the gap between germline ends came to 10 bases. This CDR3 reads CASSQVELITGELFF. The CDR3 nucleotides read TGCGCCAGCAGCCAAGTGGAGCTTATCACCGGGGAGCTGTTTTTT.

The chain employs TRBV7-9 and TRBJ1-3, with D possibly being TRBD1 (5 bases). V was clipped by 4 bases and J by 0 bases, with 13 bases between them. There are 16 residues in the CDR3. Per the germline V gene, CDR1 is SEHNR and CDR2 is FQNEAQ (reference sequence). The CDR3 nucleotides read TGTGCCAGCAGCTCGAGTGACAGCATCTCTGGAAACACCATATATTTT. Protein: CASSSSDSISGNTIYF.

Only a few counts were recorded for this clonotype. The V call is TRBV7-9, the J call TRBJ1-3, with D unclear. Germline loops: CDR1 SEHNR, CDR2 FQNEAQ (reference sequence). This CDR3 has 14 amino acids. V shed 5 bases and J shed 0 bases, with 8 bases lying between them. This chain's CDR3 is CASSTHNSGNTIYF. CDR3 coding DNA: TGTGCCAGCAGCACCCACAACTCTGGAAACACCATATATTTT.

This clonotype was counted only a few times. The gene calls are TRBV15 and TRBJ2-3; 14 bases align to TRBD2. Germline V gene sequence: CDR1 LNHNV, CDR2 YYDKDF (reference sequence). Trimming took 5 bases from V and 3 from J; bases not matched to a gene: 7. The CDR3 covers 17 residues. CDR3 loop: CATSRRTSGGLTDTQYF. In nucleotides, the CDR3 is TGTGCCACCAGCCGAAGGACTAGCGGGGGGTTGACAGATACGCAGTATTTT. Combining the CDR3 with reference TRBV15 and TRBJ2-3 gives the whole variable domain DAMVIQNPRYQVTQFGKPVTLSCSQTLNHNVMYWYQQKSSQAPKLLFHYYDKDFNNEADTPDNFQSRRPNTSFCFLDIRSPGLGDTAMYLCATSRRTSGGLTDTQYFGPGTRLTVL.

This chain uses TRBV6-6 with TRBJ2-7; 7 bases fit TRBD2. The germline CDR1 and CDR2 sequences are MNHNY and SVGAGI (reference sequence). The CDR3 totals 15 residues. With V trimmed by 7 bases and J by 1 base, 10 bases remained unmatched. For the CDR3, the DNA is TGTGCCAGCATCATACGAGCGGGACTTTCCTACGAGCAGTACTTC. Its protein is CASIIRAGLSYEQYF.

The CDR3: CSATDRGKLFF. The CDR3 nucleotides are TGCAGTGCAACGGACAGAGGAAAACTGTTTTTT. The chain links TRBV20-1 to TRBJ1-4, with a tentative D call TRBD1 (6 bases). V gave up 6 bases and J gave up 10 bases, with 12 bases separating them. CDR3 length: 11 residues. CDR1 and CDR2 from the germline V gene are DFQATT and SNEGSKA (reference sequence).